The rows below give T cell receptor beta chains drawn from one sample of a study of early T cells in non-severe SARS-CoV-2 infection. Each CDR3 protein gets one entry after TCRdb re-called the 5' RACE reads with MiXCR. Among tens of thousands of distinct CDR3 sequences listed, around 12% were seen once. Material: whole blood. The origin of the receptors is an adult who was a healthcare worker with PCR-confirmed SARS-CoV-2 infection or an uninfected control (not recorded which). Each CDR3 is given with its conserved first and last residue. A D gene is named only where the DNA matches it firmly.

j_call	d_call	v_call	cdr3_aa
TRBJ1-1	NA	TRBV6-1	CAGARTLNTEAFF
TRBJ1-1	NA	TRBV11-2	CASSFYIGGDTEAFF
TRBJ1-2	NA	TRBV9	CASSVDSLSYGYTF
TRBJ2-7	TRBD2	TRBV2	CASRVASGSSYEQYF
TRBJ2-2	NA	TRBV7-2	CASSLGGASGELFF
TRBJ2-7	NA	TRBV3-1	CASSQGSEQYF
TRBJ2-5	TRBD1	TRBV29-1	CSVADRGGETQYF
TRBJ1-2	NA	TRBV11-2	CASSLAPGTYYGYTF
TRBJ2-7	NA	TRBV5-1	CASGTSSYEQYF
TRBJ2-2	NA	TRBV9	CASSPEERGYRELFF
TRBJ2-1	NA	TRBV11-1	CASSLTITTYNEQFF
TRBJ1-2	NA	TRBV10-2	CASSGLAGLNYGYTF
TRBJ1-2	NA	TRBV7-2	CASSLVGGAYGYTF
TRBJ2-3	TRBD1	TRBV24-1	CATSDMGQGLTDTQYF
TRBJ2-7	NA	TRBV7-2	CASSLARQNSWYF
TRBJ2-3	NA	TRBV7-2	CASSTTMATDTQYF
TRBJ1-1	NA	TRBV6-5	CASSPGARNTEAFF
TRBJ1-1	TRBD1	TRBV7-2	CASSGQGNTEAFF
TRBJ2-7	TRBD1	TRBV6-6	CASSLQGQGNYEQYF
TRBJ1-2	TRBD1	TRBV5-6	CASSKDRGDYGYTF
TRBJ2-1	NA	TRBV7-2	CASSRTARGDNEQFF
TRBJ2-7	NA	TRBV5-5	CASSSGRQGANEQYF
TRBJ2-7	NA	TRBV11-2	CASSFYEQYF
TRBJ2-7	NA	TRBV29-1	CSVEKPSSYEQYF
TRBJ2-1	NA	TRBV12-3/TRBV12-4	CASSSIRRASALNEQFF
TRBJ2-1	NA	TRBV19	CASSRSESVNEQFF
TRBJ1-5	NA	TRBV25-1	CASSDWGSNQPQHF
TRBJ2-5	NA	TRBV6-1	CASSGPMGVETQYF
TRBJ1-2	NA	TRBV10-1	CASSGGPANYGYTF
TRBJ2-3	TRBD1	TRBV29-1	CSVTTGEITDTQYF
TRBJ2-3	NA	TRBV6-6	CASSYSELPYF
TRBJ1-1	NA	TRBV19	CASSWILNTEAFF
TRBJ1-1	NA	TRBV3-1	CASSLKNTEAFF
TRBJ2-3	NA	TRBV5-1	CASSWGIVADTQYF
TRBJ2-1	TRBD2	TRBV10-3	CAISESRGGSYNEQFF
TRBJ1-2	TRBD1	TRBV30	CAWYRDRAAVGYGYTF
TRBJ2-5	NA	TRBV7-2	CASSPRSLGVGETQYF
TRBJ2-7	TRBD2	TRBV7-2	CASSFAGGFYEQYF
TRBJ2-2	TRBD2	TRBV7-6	CASNQRGPGSGELFF
TRBJ1-2	NA	TRBV7-2	CASSPKLENSGYTF
TRBJ2-2	TRBD2	TRBV7-9	CASSLGGSGRSNTGELFF
TRBJ2-3	TRBD1	TRBV6-5	CASSYGTGGTDTQYF
TRBJ2-7	NA	TRBV11-2	CASSLGPADYEQYF
TRBJ2-1	TRBD2	TRBV5-1	CASSSGLADNNEQFF
TRBJ2-5	TRBD2	TRBV9	CASSARTSGRRETQYF
TRBJ2-6	NA	TRBV24-1	CATSGNLAGANVLTF
TRBJ2-7	NA	TRBV7-6	CASSAGGYEQYF
TRBJ2-5	NA	TRBV6-5	CASSPRRGREETQYF
TRBJ2-3	TRBD1	TRBV7-9	CASSLGTGLTDTQYF
TRBJ2-1	NA	TRBV11-3	CASSLGGYNEQFF
TRBJ1-1	NA	TRBV7-2	CASSLALRDSEAFF
TRBJ2-3	NA	TRBV19	CASSMNANQYF
TRBJ2-3	TRBD2	TRBV29-1	CSVEVTSGTEQYF
TRBJ2-7	NA	TRBV12-5	CASGLVAEGAYEQYF